Shown below are 20 T cell receptor beta chains from a single sample sequenced in a study of metastatic and nonmetastatic thyroid tumors. TCRdb re-called the PCR reads with MiXCR. The top ten clones hold around 8.8% of a sample with roughly 89,000 clones, under 15% of them seen once. Thyroid surgery had not been preceded by any treatment in any patient. The sequencing input was tumor tissue. The receptors shown here come from a female donor with papillary thyroid cancer or a benign thyroid nodule (not recorded which). Some clones in this sample may be carry-over from other donors' samples.

The table lists this clone with many counts. The V gene is TRBV6-1, the J gene TRBJ2-7, with a tentative D call TRBD2 (5 bases). The CDR3 consists of 14 residues. V was cut by 4 bases and J by 4 bases, with 14 bases left in between. CDR1 MNHNS and CDR2 SASEGT come from the germline V gene. This chain's CDR3 is CASSVLSADYEQYF. The DNA of the CDR3 is TGTGCCAGCAGTGTACTTAGCGCAGATTACGAGCAGTACTTC.

The chain combines TRBV30 with TRBJ1-1, with D maybe TRBD1 (6 bases). The CDR3 contains 14 residues. V was trimmed by 1 base and J by 5 bases, leaving 14 bases between them. Germline V gene data show CDR1 as GTSNPN and CDR2 as SVGIG (reference sequence). CDR3 sequence reads: CAWSAGHSGTEAFF. The CDR3 coding sequence is TGTGCCTGGAGTGCGGGACATTCGGGAACTGAAGCTTTCTTT.

This clone was counted between two and nine times. An end of the junction differs from the germline gene, which may be a read error. The gene calls are TRBV6-5 and TRBJ1-6; D remains unclear. CDR1 and CDR2 (germline): MNHEY, SVGAGI. The CDR3 has 14 amino acids. CDR3 in DNA: TGTGCCAGCAGTTTTTATTCATGGAATTCATCCCTCCACTTT. This codes for CASSFYSWNSSLHF.

This clone was counted at least ten times. The chain carries TRBV7-8 and TRBJ2-3; D perhaps matches TRBD2 (5 bases). The germline CDR1 and CDR2 sequences are SGHVS and FQNEAQ. Between the trimmed V and J ends, which lost 7 bases and 0 bases, there was a span of 8 bases. This CDR3 comprises 13 residues. The CDR3 sequence is CASKGGSTDTQYF. The DNA for the CDR3 is TGTGCCAGCAAGGGCGGGAGCACAGATACGCAGTATTTT.

This clone was detected ten times or more. The chain uses TRBV12-5 and TRBJ2-7; D call uncertain. Trimming pared 0 bases from V and 7 bases from J, leaving 7 bases between. This CDR3 spans 12 amino acids. Germline CDR1 is LGHNT and CDR2 is FRNRAP. In DNA, the CDR3 is TGTGCTAGTGGTTTGGTACATCGGGAGCAGTACTTC. This encodes CASGLVHREQYF.

This clone came up many times. The chain uses TRBV7-3 and TRBJ2-1; 7 bases map to TRBD2. The CDR3 is made up of 16 amino acids. With V trimmed by 2 bases and J by 0 bases, 4 bases remained unmatched. Germline-derived CDR1 and CDR2 are SGHTA and FQGTGA. The CDR3 here is CASSLLPGGSYNEQFF. The CDR3, as DNA: TGTGCCAGCAGCTTATTACCGGGAGGCTCCTACAATGAGCAGTTCTTC.

This clone appeared a few times. This clone may be a read error of a much larger clone one base away. J is TRBJ2-3 and V is TRBV11-2; no clear D. CDR1 SGHAT and CDR2 FQNNGV come from the germline V gene. The CDR3 consists of 15 residues. Trimming took off 5 bases at V and 5 bases at J, with 17 bases between the two ends. The CDR3 reads CASSPQPGMRDTQYF. CDR3 coding DNA: TGTGCCAGCAGCCCACAGCCGGGTATGAGAGATACGCAGTATTTT.

This clone has a count of ten or more. A much larger clone lies a single base off, so this may be a read error. This rearrangement joins TRBV7-9 to TRBJ1-1; D is uncertain. V lost 3 bases to trimming and J lost 0 bases, with 5 bases between them. Germline-derived CDR1 and CDR2 are SEHNR and FQNEAQ (reference sequence). This CDR3 has 13 residues. The CDR3, as DNA: TGTGCCAGCAGCTTGGAGATGAACACTGAAGCTTTCTTT. It encodes CASSLEMNTEAFF. The whole variable domain, remainder taken from reference TRBV7-9 and TRBJ1-1, is DTGVSQNPRHKITKRGQNVTFRCDPISEHNRLYWYRQTLGQGPEFLTYFQNEAQLEKSRLLSDRFSAERPKGSFSTLEIQRTEQGDSAMYLCASSLEMNTEAFFGQGTRLTVV.

The V call is TRBV16, the J call TRBJ2-7, with 12 bases identical to TRBD1. The CDR3 totals 16 residues. Trimming removed 3 bases from V and 2 bases from J; junction bases left unmatched: 5. Germline lookup yields CDR1 KGHSY and CDR2 FQNENV. CDR3 region: CASSHSGTGGTYEQYF. The CDR3 DNA follows: TGTGCCAGCAGCCATTCCGGGACAGGGGGCACCTACGAGCAGTACTTC.

This clone was observed at least ten times. A junction boundary mismatches the germline segment, possibly from a read error. Additional DNA sequences in this sample encode the identical CDR3. J is TRBJ2-6 and V is TRBV24-1, with D unresolved. From germline, CDR1 is KGHDR and CDR2 SFDVKD. The CDR3 is made up of 13 amino acids. DNA for the CDR3: TGCGCCACCATGGAGACTGGGGCCAACGTCCTGACTTTC. It encodes CATMETGANVLTF.

This clone showed up many times. The chain links TRBV20-1 to TRBJ2-1; TRBD2 agrees at 10 bases. Germline V gene data show CDR1 as DFQATT and CDR2 as SNEGSKA (reference sequence). The CDR3 has 15 amino acids. Trimming at V came to 4 bases and at J to 8 bases, leaving 11 bases not matched to a gene. CDR3 residues: CSATSPSGSSDEQFF. The CDR3 DNA is TGCAGTGCTACGTCGCCTAGCGGGAGCAGTGATGAGCAGTTCTTC.

With respect to this clone: Being one base from a much bigger clone, this may be a read error. The gene calls are TRBV5-1 and TRBJ2-5; D unclear. Germline-derived CDR1 and CDR2 are SGHRS and YFSETQ. V lost 1 base and J 2 bases, leaving 12 bases between the germline ends. The CDR3 totals 15 residues. CDR3: CASSLCASKQETQYF. The CDR3 coding sequence is TGCGCCAGCAGCTTGTGTGCTTCGAAACAAGAGACCCAGTACTTC.

J is TRBJ2-6 and V is TRBV6-2 or TRBV6-3; 8 bases line up with TRBD2. The V segment lost 0 bases and the J segment 2 bases; nucleotides outside the gene matches: 9. CDR1 MNHEY and CDR2 SVGEGT come from the germline V gene. This CDR3 contains 19 residues. The CDR3 coding sequence is TGTGCCAGCAGTTACTCTAGGCCCAGCGGGAGTGCTGGGGCCAACGTCCTGACTTTC. Translating gives CASSYSRPSGSAGANVLTF.

This clone appeared many times. J is TRBJ1-2 and V is TRBV5-1; D remains ambiguous. Trimming left V 0 bases short and J 4 bases short, with 13 bases between. Germline CDR1 reads SGHRS; CDR2 reads YFSETQ. The CDR3 is made up of 15 amino acids. CDR3 DNA: TGCGCCAGCAGCTTGGGTCCAGAAACTTTCTATGGCTACACCTTC. Translating it yields CASSLGPETFYGYTF.

Points on this clone: A clone one base away is much larger, so this may be a read error. The chain carries TRBV12-3 or TRBV12-4 and TRBJ2-2; D possibly corresponds to TRBD2 (5 bases). V was clipped by 3 bases and J by 0 bases, with 17 bases between them. The CDR3 totals 18 residues. The CDR3 DNA is TGTGCCAGCAGTTTCGCTAGCTGGAGTCGCTCGAACACCGGGGAGCTGTTTTTT. Translating gives CASSFASWSRSNTGELFF.

This clone was detected ten times or more. The J gene is TRBJ1-2, the V gene TRBV20-1, with TRBD1 identical over 8 bases. Germline assignment: CDR1 DFQATT and CDR2 SNEGSKA (reference sequence). The CDR3 is 13 residues long. The CDR3 DNA sequence: TGCGCACCCGGACAGGGCGAAAACTATGGCTACACCTTC. Encoded protein: CAPGQGENYGYTF.

This clone was observed many times. This chain's CDR3 is CASSNTEAFF. In DNA form, the CDR3 reads TGTGCCAGCTCAAACACTGAAGCTTTCTTT. The chain links TRBV18 to TRBJ1-1; D is ambiguous. The CDR3 consists of 10 residues. Trimming left V 5 bases short and J 2 bases short, with 0 bases between. The germline CDR1 and CDR2 sequences are KGHSH and LQKENI.

This clone was counted ten times or more. This sequence joins TRBV20-1 and TRBJ2-3; 10 bases match TRBD1. The germline V gene encodes CDR1 DFQATT and CDR2 SNEGSKA (reference sequence). The CDR3 contains 16 residues. V lost 2 bases to trimming and J lost 5 bases; unmatched junction nucleotides: 10. In nucleotides, the CDR3 is TGCAGTGCTAGAACCCCGACAGGGGGCGCGAAAGATACGCAGTATTTT. Translated: CSARTPTGGAKDTQYF.

This clone was seen more than once but under ten times. V usage is TRBV6-5 and J usage is TRBJ2-1; D is unclear. The CDR3 covers 11 residues. Trimming shortened V by 3 bases and J by 10 bases, and 7 bases separated the two germline ends. Per germline, CDR1 MNHEY and CDR2 SVGAGI. CDR3 sequence reads: CASSYQYEQFF. CDR3 sequence (DNA): TGTGCCAGCAGTTATCAGTACGAGCAGTTCTTC.

This clone was counted at least ten times. A read error may account for a junction end that differs from germline. Distinct nucleotide sequences in the sample also encode this CDR3. The chain uses TRBV7-7 and TRBJ2-5; D call uncertain. The CDR3 contains 13 residues. The V gene's germline CDR1 is SSHAT and CDR2 FNYEAQ (reference sequence). The DNA for the CDR3 is TGTGCTAGCAGACCGTGGAGATCGGAGACCCAGTACTTC. The encoded protein is CASRPWRSETQYF.